The present entry profiles one TCR beta chain with its context. Pregnant or lactating patients were excluded, as were those with uncontrolled infection or other autoimmune disease. On the basis of clinical symptoms, serum thyroxine and TRAb, thyroid ultrasound and orbital computed tomography, diagnoses were made. The data are from a study of T cells in Graves' hyperthyroidism and ophthalmopathy. What was amplified from RNA transcripts were TCR beta CDR3 regions. The primer set for the first-round RT-PCR of the TCR CDR3 was HTBI. Via MiXCR, TCRdb re-called the multiplex PCR reads, giving one row per CDR3 protein. There are 500,000 to 800,000 distinct CDR3 sequences in the sample; 40% to 55% occur only once, and less than 9% lies in the top ten. The sequenced sample was peripheral blood or thyroid tissue (not recorded which). This sequence was found in an adult man with Graves' disease, either hyperthyroidism or ophthalmopathy (not recorded which).

For the CDR3, the DNA is TGTGCCACCAGCAGAGATCAGGCGTGGAATAATTCACCCCTCCACTTT. Translated, it gives CATSRDQAWNNSPLHF. The chain uses TRBV15 and TRBJ1-6, with D uncertain. This CDR3 has 16 residues. In germline, CDR1 is LNHNV, CDR2 YYDKDF (reference sequence). Trimming shortened V by 0 bases and J by 5 bases, and 11 bases separated the two germline ends. Looking up the rest from reference TRBV15 and TRBJ1-6 gives the full variable domain: DAMVIQNPRYQVTQFGKPVTLSCSQTLNHNVMYWYQQKSSQAPKLLFHYYDKDFNNEADTPDNFQSRRPNTSFCFLDIRSPGLGDTAMYLCATSRDQAWNNSPLHFGNGTRLTVT.